The rows below give T cell receptor beta chains drawn from one sample of a study of CD8 T cells in Susac syndrome. MiXCR was run by TCRdb on the immunoSEQ multiplex PCR reads, yielding one entry per CDR3 protein. The data hold about 130,000 distinct CDR3 sequences, with around 94% observed a single time. The source material was CD8+ T cells from PBMCs. The receptors derive from a human donor with Susac syndrome. Both conserved end residues are part of each CDR3. The D gene is left open where the match is weak. Clone size is not always given. Where it is, it says once, few, many or a class for expanded clones.

>TRBJ2-1|TRBV2|NA|NA|12
TGTGCCAGCCTGCGGGGATGGGGTGAGCAGTTCTTC
CASLRGWGEQFF
>TRBJ2-5|TRBV3-1|NA|TRBD2|15
TGTGCCAGCAGCCCAGGACGCCTAGCGGGGGCCAATTCGTACTTC
CASSPGRLAGANSYF
>TRBJ2-1|TRBV6-4|NA|NA|13
TGTGCCACCTCCTCTAGCGAACACAATGAGCAGTTCTTC
CATSSSEHNEQFF
>TRBJ2-3|TRBV7-2|NA|NA|14
TGTGCCAGCAGCGGTATAGGGGGCACAGATACGCAGTATTTT
CASSGIGGTDTQYF
>TRBJ2-3|TRBV7-9|NA|TRBD1|15
TGTGCCAGCAGCTTGGGACAGGGCCTCACAGATACGCAGTATTTT
CASSLGQGLTDTQYF
>TRBJ2-7|TRBV18|NA|NA|18
TGTGCCAGCTCACCACGTCCGGGGCCCGCCCTAGTCTCCTACGAGCAGTACTTC
CASSPRPGPALVSYEQYF
>TRBJ1-1|TRBV20-1|NA|NA|12
TGCAGTGCTAGAGTATACGCCTCTGGAGCTTTCTTT
CSARVYASGAFF
>TRBJ2-1|TRBV7-9|NA|NA|14
TGTGCCAGCACGATAAAGAGGGCCACGAATGAGCAGTTCTTC
CASTIKRATNEQFF
>TRBJ1-5|TRBV6-2/TRBV6-3|NA|NA|15
TGTGCCAGCAGTTACGCCCCGCCGGGGCCCCAGCCCCAGCATTTT
CASSYAPPGPQPQHF
>TRBJ2-2|TRBV7-8|NA|NA|18
TGTGCCAGCACCCCCGGGTGGGGCGCCCCGGGTGGCACCGGGGAGCTGTTTTTT
CASTPGWGAPGGTGELFF
>TRBJ1-2|TRBV19|NA|NA|14
TGTGCCAGTAGTATAGCTGGCCCGCGATATGGCTACACCTTC
CASSIAGPRYGYTF
>TRBJ1-1|TRBV29-1|NA|TRBD1|17
TGCAGCGTTGAAGATGTCCCGGGACAGGGTGGGGGCACTGAAGCTTTCTTT
CSVEDVPGQGGGTEAFF
>TRBJ2-1|TRBV20-1|NA|NA|15
TGCAGTGCTAGGGAACTAGAATCCCCCTACAATGAGCAGTTCTTC
CSARELESPYNEQFF
>TRBJ1-2|TRBV2|once|NA|13
TGTGCCACCAACAGGGCAGACAACTATGGCTACACCTTC
CATNRADNYGYTF
>TRBJ2-3|TRBV19|NA|TRBD2|17
TGTGCCAGTAGTATTCGACTAAAGCGGGGAGAAGCGGATACGCAGTATTTT
CASSIRLKRGEADTQYF
>TRBJ2-5|TRBV12-3/TRBV12-4|NA|NA|14
TGTGCCAGCAGTTTCCCGGGCAGGGAAGAGACCCAGTACTTC
CASSFPGREETQYF
>TRBJ1-5|TRBV4-1|NA|NA|15
TGCGCCAGCAGCCAAGCGGGGGAGACAGGACAGCCCCAGCATTTT
CASSQAGETGQPQHF
>TRBJ2-7|TRBV18|NA|NA|18
TGTGCCAGCTCACTAAGTGGGGGACCCCGGCAGGGATCCTACGAGCAGTACTTC
CASSLSGGPRQGSYEQYF
>TRBJ2-2|TRBV19|NA|TRBD1|15
TGTGCCAGTAGTGCGACAGGGAAGAACACCGGGGAGCTGTTTTTT
CASSATGKNTGELFF
>TRBJ2-7|TRBV9|NA|NA|15
TGTGCCAGCAGCGTAGGGTGGGAGGCTGTCTACGAGCAGTACTTC
CASSVGWEAVYEQYF
>TRBJ1-2|TRBV28|NA|TRBD1|14
TGTGCCAGCAGTTTATGGCAGGGGGACTATGGCTACACCTTC
CASSLWQGDYGYTF
>TRBJ2-7|TRBV30|NA|TRBD1|13
TGTGCCTGGAGTCGACAGGGGGCCGACGAGCAGTACTTC
CAWSRQGADEQYF
>TRBJ1-4|TRBV6-5|NA|NA|14
TGTGCCAGGCAGGGAGTTGCAACTAATGAAAAACTGTTTTTT
CARQGVATNEKLFF
>TRBJ2-7|TRBV20-1|NA|TRBD1|13
TGCAGTGCTAAGGACAGGGCCAGCTACGAGCAGTACTTC
CSAKDRASYEQYF
>TRBJ2-5|TRBV11-1|NA|TRBD2|14
TGTGCCAGCAGCATTAGCGGGAACCAAGAGACCCAGTACTTC
CASSISGNQETQYF
>TRBJ1-1|TRBV13|NA|NA|14
TGTGCCAGCAGCTTAAGGCAGACGAGCACTGAAGCTTTCTTT
CASSLRQTSTEAFF
>TRBJ2-7|TRBV4-2|few|TRBD2|15
TGTGCCAGCAGCCAAGAAGCGAGCGGGAGTTACGAGCAGTACTTC
CASSQEASGSYEQYF
>TRBJ1-5|TRBV27|NA|TRBD1|16
TGTGCCAGCAGTTTATCCCACACAGGGGACGATCAGCCCCAGCATTTT
CASSLSHTGDDQPQHF
>TRBJ2-1|TRBV29-1|NA|NA|10
TGCAGCGTTGAAATCGATGAGCAGTTCTTC
CSVEIDEQFF
>TRBJ2-1|TRBV12-3/TRBV12-4|once|TRBD2|13
TGTGCCAGCAGTTCCCCGGGAGGGGGTGAGCAGTTCTTC
CASSSPGGGEQFF
>TRBJ1-1|TRBV20-1|NA|NA|13
TGCAGTGCGGACCGCGGGACACCCGAGAAAGCTTTCTTT
CSADRGTPEKAFF
>TRBJ2-7|TRBV7-6|NA|TRBD2|15
TGTGCCAGCAGCCCAAGCGGGAGGGCCTTGGGCGAGCAGTACTTC
CASSPSGRALGEQYF
>TRBJ2-1|TRBV7-9|NA|TRBD2|15
TGTGCCAGCAGCTTAGAACTAGCGGCCTACAATGAGCAGTTCTTC
CASSLELAAYNEQFF
>TRBJ2-7|TRBV4-1|once|TRBD2|17
TGCGCCAACAGCCAAACCCTGGGGGCGGGGGGATTGATAGAGCAGTACTTC
CANSQTLGAGGLIEQYF
>TRBJ1-1|TRBV4-1|NA|TRBD1|16
TGCGCCAGCAGCCAAGATCTCGGGACAGGGAACACTGAAGCTTTCTTT
CASSQDLGTGNTEAFF
>TRBJ2-2|TRBV6-5|NA|NA|13
TGTGCCAGCAGCACAGGGTCGGCCGGGGAGCTGTTTTTT
CASSTGSAGELFF
>TRBJ1-1|TRBV14|once|TRBD1|14
TGTGCCAGCAGCCAAGAAACAGGGGGAACTGAAGCTTTCTTT
CASSQETGGTEAFF
>TRBJ2-7|TRBV27|NA|TRBD2|15
TGTGCCAGCAGTTTAGGGTCTAGCGGGTTGAACGAGCAGTACTTC
CASSLGSSGLNEQYF
>TRBJ2-1|TRBV29-1|NA|TRBD1|14
TGCAGCGTAGCCCCCGGGACAGGGGGAAATGAGCAGTTCTTC
CSVAPGTGGNEQFF
>TRBJ1-4|TRBV4-2|once|NA|12
TGTGCCAGCAGCCAAGCGGGTGAAAAACTGTTTTTT
CASSQAGEKLFF
>TRBJ1-1|TRBV12-3/TRBV12-4|NA|NA|13
TGTGCCAGCAGGTCCAATTTCGGCACTGAAGCTTTCTTT
CASRSNFGTEAFF
>TRBJ1-5|TRBV7-9|few|TRBD1|15
TGTGCCAGCAGCTCCGACAGGGATAGCAATCAGCCCCAGCATTTT
CASSSDRDSNQPQHF
>TRBJ1-5|TRBV29-1|NA|NA|12
TGCAGCCAGAACGGGGGGGATCAGCCCCAGCATTTT
CSQNGGDQPQHF
>TRBJ1-2|TRBV12-3/TRBV12-4|NA|TRBD1|14
TGTGCCAGCAGTCCTGCCCACAGGGGTGATGGCTACACCTTC
CASSPAHRGDGYTF
>TRBJ1-2|TRBV30|NA|NA|11
TGTGCCTGGAGTTTAGTTACCGGCTACACCTTC
CAWSLVTGYTF
>TRBJ2-7|TRBV20-1|NA|TRBD2|15
TGCAGTGCTAGATTAGCGGGGGGGCGTTCAGACGAGCAGTACTTC
CSARLAGGRSDEQYF
>TRBJ1-2|TRBV20-1|NA|NA|10
TGCAGTGCCTATTCGGGAGGCTACACCTTC
CSAYSGGYTF
>TRBJ1-1|TRBV13|NA|NA|15
TGTGCCAGCAGCTTAGAGGGGTCGGGAGACACTGAAGCTTTCTTT
CASSLEGSGDTEAFF
>TRBJ1-5|TRBV11-2|NA|NA|15
TGTGCCAGCAGCTTTCTTGCAGATAGCAATCAGCCCCAGCATTTT
CASSFLADSNQPQHF
>TRBJ2-3|TRBV20-1|NA|NA|14
TGCAGTGCTAGAACGGCTAGAGGTAGAGATACGCAGTATTTT
CSARTARGRDTQYF
>TRBJ1-1|TRBV2|NA|TRBD1|15
TGTGCCAGCAGTGAAGGGACAGGGGTGAACACTGAAGCTTTCTTT
CASSEGTGVNTEAFF
>TRBJ2-1|TRBV19|few|TRBD2|14
TGTGCCAGTAGCGGACTAGCGGGGGCCAATGAGCAGTTCTTC
CASSGLAGANEQFF
>TRBJ2-1|TRBV19|NA|NA|11
TGTGCCAGTAGTATGACCAGTGAGCAGTTCTTC
CASSMTSEQFF
>TRBJ2-7|TRBV13|NA|TRBD1|14
TGTGCCAGCAGGGAACAGGGGCTCTCCTACGAGCAGTACTTC
CASREQGLSYEQYF
>TRBJ2-5|TRBV5-1|once|TRBD2|17
TGCGCCAGCAGCTTGAGAACCACGGGAGGGAGGGGAGAGACCCAGTACTTC
CASSLRTTGGRGETQYF
>TRBJ1-3|TRBV4-3|NA|NA|16
TGCGCCAGCAGCCAAGATGACAGTGGGTCTGGAAACACCATATATTTT
CASSQDDSGSGNTIYF
>TRBJ2-1|TRBV6-2/TRBV6-3|NA|TRBD2|15
TGTGCCAGCAGTTACTCGTCTAGCGGGAGCGATGAGCAGTTCTTC
CASSYSSSGSDEQFF
>TRBJ2-7|TRBV6-2/TRBV6-3|NA|NA|13
TGTGCCACCACGCCCGGGGAGGCCCACGAGCAGTACTTC
CATTPGEAHEQYF
>TRBJ2-1|TRBV24-1|NA|NA|17
TGTGCCACCATCCATAAGCGAGGTTTGCCCCACTACAATGAGCAGTTCTTC
CATIHKRGLPHYNEQFF
>TRBJ1-5|TRBV19|NA|NA|15
TGTGCCAGTAGTATCCCCCCTACGGGCAATCAGCCCCAGCATTTT
CASSIPPTGNQPQHF